A selection of T cell receptor beta chains follows, all from one sample in a study of T-cell reconstitution after alpha-beta-depleted transplantation in children. MiXCR was run by TCRdb on the PCR reads, yielding one entry per CDR3 protein. The repertoire holds some 240,000 distinct CDR3 sequences, around 8.9% seen once, with around 5.1% in the top ten. The starting material was PBMCs from the stem cell graft donor, obtained from the stem cell graft. The source of these receptors is a human donor who donated a stem cell graft to a child with SCID. CDR3s include the opening cysteine and the closing phenylalanine or tryptophan. Fields, in order: CDR3 length, V gene, CDR3 protein.

13 TRBV5-1 CASSLGQLTEAFF
15 TRBV19 CASARTRADNSPLHF
15 TRBV20-1 CSARDRTGGREKLFF
14 TRBV20-1 CSAKLGSSTDTQYF
15 TRBV6-5 CASSYSVGGAVEQFF
13 TRBV5-1 CASRTGSTDTQYF
14 TRBV19 CASSIRESFYGYTF
15 TRBV6-1 CASSAMGAGGNGYTF
13 TRBV30 CAWSPTPNTEAFF
14 TRBV5-1 CASSLVDTSYEQYF
16 TRBV12-3/TRBV12-4 CASSLAARFRANVLTF
14 TRBV5-1 CASSIDRVNTEAFF
17 TRBV20-1 CSARDAGPSSYNSPLHF
15 TRBV7-3 CASSLIDDEEETQYF
16 TRBV5-1 CASSLGRAYTNNEQFF
16 TRBV28 CASQSRTGHSGNTIYF
15 TRBV15 CATSRTTGVGETQYF
15 TRBV5-1 CASSLGHRGPYEQYF
15 TRBV20-1 CSASDGGRSQETQYF
14 TRBV27 CASSPLEDVYGYTF
12 TRBV6-5 CASSPSGNEQFF
13 TRBV4-1 CASSHFRETEAFF
13 TRBV10-3 CAISPYRVRGYTF
15 TRBV7-9 CASSIGQVGANVLTF
17 TRBV5-5 CASSLSTSGVNTGELFF
18 TRBV4-2 CASSQDLGQPSLNTEAFF
13 TRBV20-1 CSASREGPIGYTF
18 TRBV19 CASSIKFSGTELNQPQHF
13 TRBV5-6 CASSLGRNQPQHF
15 TRBV7-2 CASSLARGPTDTQYF
15 TRBV29-1 CSAPRTGPFNTEAFF
15 TRBV4-2 CASSQAGPEGDTQYF
13 TRBV27 CASSNTGYNEQFF
17 TRBV7-2 CASSFGTGGAIRETQYF
16 TRBV20-1 CSAPPKGRAGKDEQYF
16 TRBV20-1 CSAIATSGGEYNEQFF
15 TRBV5-1 CASSLWTVSTDEQFF
14 TRBV7-2 CASSLIAGKETQYF
15 TRBV5-1 CASSLDPGGNQPQHF
16 TRBV5-1 CASSLGGVASVDTQYF
16 TRBV5-1 CASRPLERGHQETQYF
15 TRBV20-1 CSASGETQSDTEAFF
14 TRBV7-2 CASSLSGGNNEQFF
16 TRBV20-1 CSARDTQSGLYNEQFF
13 TRBV4-2 CASSPGPDYGYTF
16 TRBV3-1 CASSQGPLAGVDTQYF
12 TRBV5-1 CASSPGTGELFF
13 TRBV5-1 CASSLRENQPQHF
16 TRBV6-5 CASSYIGTGVDEKLFF
16 TRBV12-3/TRBV12-4 CASSPTRGTWNTEAFF
16 TRBV6-4 CASSDMGGSSYNEQFF
13 TRBV5-1 CASRAGSSYEQYF
16 TRBV3-1 CASSLGLAGTQETQYF
14 TRBV9 CASSSEFSGNTIYF
16 TRBV7-2 CASSFLGLKRPNEQFF
16 TRBV12-3/TRBV12-4 CASSLEQGANTGELFF
13 TRBV6-1 CASSEERDYGYTF
18 TRBV11-2 CASSLRLGLAGAGETQYF
14 TRBV7-6 CASSDLGPSYEQYF
14 TRBV12-3/TRBV12-4 CASSLGGARDTQYF